Included here is one T cell receptor beta chain sequence, with context. This sample is drawn from a study of blood T cell repertoires in COVID-19. Original analysis: Estimates of nucleated cell counts were drawn from the amplification of reference gene primers. Repertoires were generated with immunoSEQ multiplex PCR, while TCRdb's copy carries only in-frame clones and drops some. The V and J calls and clone size come from that table; D and trimming were worked out from the DNA. The sample contains some 210,000 clones, about 89% of which appear only once. Germline CDR1 reads MNHEY; CDR2 reads SVGAGI. This CDR3 is built from 13 residues. Trimming removed 6 bases from V and 0 bases from J, with 8 bases in between.

The sample consisted of peripheral blood. The TCR originated in a woman between 35 and 50 years old with acute or convalescent COVID-19. The rearrangement joins TRBV6-5 to TRBJ1-2, with a weak D call TRBD1 (5 bases). The CDR3 here is CASSPTANYGYTF. The CDR3 coding sequence is TGTGCCAGCAGCCCGACAGCTAACTATGGCTACACCTTC.